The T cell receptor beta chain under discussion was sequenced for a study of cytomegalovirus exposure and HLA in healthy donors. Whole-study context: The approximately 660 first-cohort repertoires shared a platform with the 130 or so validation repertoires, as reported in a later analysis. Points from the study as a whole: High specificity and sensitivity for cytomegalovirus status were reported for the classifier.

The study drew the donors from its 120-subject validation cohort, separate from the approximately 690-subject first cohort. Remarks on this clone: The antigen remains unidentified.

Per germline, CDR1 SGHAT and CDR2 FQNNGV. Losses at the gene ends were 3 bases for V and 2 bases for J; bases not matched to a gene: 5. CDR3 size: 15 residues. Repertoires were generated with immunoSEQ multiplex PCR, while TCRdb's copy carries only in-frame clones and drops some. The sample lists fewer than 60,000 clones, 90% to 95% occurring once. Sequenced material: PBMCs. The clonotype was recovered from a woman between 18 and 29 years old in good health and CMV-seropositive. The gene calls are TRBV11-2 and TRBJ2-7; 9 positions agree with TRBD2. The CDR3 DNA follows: TGTGCCAGCAGCTTCCCTAGCGGGACCACCTACGAGCAGTACTTC. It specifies CASSFPSGTTYEQYF.